The 14 T cell receptor beta chains listed next were all sequenced from one sample in a study of identical twins. In TCRdb, the 5' RACE reads were re-called with MiXCR into one record per CDR3 protein. The sample yields about 1.7 million distinct CDR3 sequences, 25% to 35% seen once. Sequenced: cord blood. Source of these receptors: a newborn girl in good health.

This clonotype has more than one count but fewer than ten. The chain has TRBV7-2 and TRBJ2-3, with D possibly being TRBD1 (6 bases). Trimming shortened V by 5 bases and J by 2 bases, and 17 bases separated the two germline ends. Germline lookup yields CDR1 SGHTA and CDR2 FQGNSA. CDR3 length: 16 residues. The CDR3 coding sequence is TGTGCCAGCAGCGCCTACGGACAGACTTCCACAGATACGCAGTATTTT. Residues: CASSAYGQTSTDTQYF.

This clonotype has more than one count but fewer than ten. The chain employs TRBV28 and TRBJ2-1; D may be TRBD2 (6 bases). V lost 2 bases to trimming and J lost 13 bases, with 15 bases between them. CDR3 length: 13 residues. Germline V gene lookup returns CDR1 MDHEN and CDR2 SYDVKM. The CDR3 DNA reads TGTGCCAGCAGTTTAAAGGGACGGGAGACCCAGTTCTTC. It translates to CASSLKGRETQFF. The full variable domain, rest sourced from reference TRBV28 and TRBJ2-1, is DVKVTQSSRYLVKRTGEKVFLECVQDMDHENMFWYRQDPGLGLRLIYFSYDVKMKEKGDIPEGYSVSREKKERFSLILESASTNQTSMYLCASSLKGRETQFFGPGTRLTVL.

This chain links TRBV9 with TRBJ2-1; TRBD2 aligns across 7 bases. The J call may be in error: the DNA end matches TRBJ2-7 better. Germline loops: CDR1 SGDLS, CDR2 YYNGEE. The CDR3 sequence is 16 residues long. The CDR3 region is CASSVGGGPNLNEQYF. The CDR3 DNA reads TGTGCCAGCAGCGTAGGGGGGGGACCAAACCTCAATGAGCAGTACTTC.

This clonotype has only a few counts. V is TRBV5-1 and J is TRBJ2-7; 10 positions agree with TRBD2. V lost 4 bases, J lost 0 bases, and 4 bases stayed unmatched. The CDR3 is made up of 15 amino acids. Germline CDR1 reads SGHRS; CDR2 reads YFSETQ. The CDR3 is CASSPIAGGSYEQYF. The CDR3 nucleotides are TGCGCCAGCAGCCCCATAGCGGGGGGCTCCTACGAGCAGTACTTC.

J is TRBJ2-1 and V is TRBV5-1, with TRBD2 matching 7 bases. V lost 7 bases to trimming and J lost 0 bases; unmatched junction nucleotides: 7. The CDR3 consists of 15 residues. Germline-derived CDR1 and CDR2 are SGHRS and YFSETQ. The CDR3 nucleotides read TGCGCCAGCGTCCCGACTAGCAGCTCCTACAATGAGCAGTTCTTC. The encoded protein is CASVPTSSSYNEQFF.

The CDR3 protein is CASSLDLAGATSTDTQYF. The CDR3 bases are TGTGCCAGCAGCTTGGACCTAGCGGGAGCTACTAGCACAGATACGCAGTATTTT. The chain uses TRBV5-4 and TRBJ2-3, with 10 positions matching TRBD2. The CDR3 is 18 amino acids. After removal of 0 bases from V and 0 bases from J, the junction contained 7 bases not matched to a gene. Germline CDR1 is SGHNT and CDR2 is YYREEE (reference sequence). The complete variable domain, with remaining parts taken from reference TRBV5-4 and TRBJ2-3, reads ETGVTQSPTHLIKTRGQQVTLRCSSQSGHNTVSWYQQALGQGPQFIFQYYREEENGRGNFPPRFSGLQFPNYSSELNVNALELDDSALYLCASSLDLAGATSTDTQYFGPGTRLTVL.

This clonotype has more than one count but fewer than ten. V and J are TRBV20-1 and TRBJ2-1; D unclear. Judging by the DNA end, TRBJ2-7 fits better; the J call may be wrong. CDR1 and CDR2 (germline): DFQATT, SNEGSKA (reference sequence). The CDR3 totals 14 residues. CDR3 sequence: CSARSLGSYNEQYF. For the CDR3, the DNA is TGCAGTGCTAGAAGCCTGGGCTCCTACAATGAGCAGTACTTC.

Worth noting for this clonotype: One junction end does not reproduce the germline sequence, and a read error may be involved. The chain has TRBV18 and TRBJ1-1; D is ambiguous. This CDR3 is 14 amino acids long. CDR1 and CDR2 from the germline V gene are KGHSH and LQKENI. The CDR3 DNA sequence: TGCGCCAGCAGCCCGGTCGGACGGAACACTGAAGCTTTCTTT. It translates to CASSPVGRNTEAFF. Together with reference TRBV18 and TRBJ1-1, the CDR3 gives the full variable domain: NAGVMQNPRHLVRRRGQEARLRCSPMKGHSHVYWYRQLPEEGLKFMVYLQKENIIDESGMPKERFSAEFPKEGPSILRIQQVVRGDSAAYFCASSPVGRNTEAFFGQGTRLTVV.

The chain combines TRBV4-1 with TRBJ2-2; unclear D gene. The CDR3 is 20 residues long. Germline lookup yields CDR1 MGHRA and CDR2 YSYEKL. Trimming pared 3 bases from V and 0 bases from J, leaving 23 bases between. CDR3 sequence reads: CASSHKTPKKGRTNTGELFF. CDR3 bases: TGCGCCAGCAGCCATAAGACGCCGAAGAAAGGCCGAACGAACACCGGGGAGCTGTTTTTT.

The V call is TRBV20-1, the J call TRBJ2-2; TRBD2 aligns across 7 bases. V gave up 3 bases and J gave up 1 base; unmatched junction bases: 8. The CDR3 loop spans 16 amino acids. Germline values: CDR1 DFQATT, CDR2 SNEGSKA (reference sequence). The CDR3 nucleotides read TGCAGTGCTAGGGACCCCATAGCGGGGAACACCGGGGAGCTGTTTTTT. Protein product: CSARDPIAGNTGELFF.

The chain couples TRBV4-1 to TRBJ1-4, with TRBD1 identical over 8 bases. V shed 1 base, J shed 5 bases, and the junction held 6 bases outside the gene matches. The CDR3 length is 16 residues. Per the germline V gene, CDR1 is MGHRA and CDR2 is YSYEKL. The CDR3 reads CASSQVSDRVNEKLFF. The CDR3 nucleotides are TGCGCCAGCAGCCAAGTGTCGGACAGGGTGAATGAAAAACTGTTTTTT.

The chain combines TRBV12-3 or TRBV12-4 with TRBJ2-7; 8 bases line up with TRBD1. The V gene end was trimmed by 8 bases and the J gene end by 5 bases; junction bases not matched to a gene: 8. This CDR3 spans 13 amino acids. CDR3 region: CASCSQGAHEQYF. The CDR3 nucleotides read TGTGCCAGCTGTTCCCAGGGGGCCCACGAGCAGTACTTC.

This clonotype was counted a few times. This chain connects TRBV28 to TRBJ1-1, with D uncertain. Germline CDR1 and CDR2: MDHEN and SYDVKM. V was cut by 6 bases and J by 0 bases, with 11 bases left in between. This CDR3 has 14 residues. The CDR3 DNA follows: TGTGCCAGCAGCTTCCCCCAGGTGAACACTGAAGCTTTCTTT. It yields the protein CASSFPQVNTEAFF.

This clonotype has just one count. V gene TRBV2 combines with J gene TRBJ2-1; 8 bases map to TRBD2. The end of the DNA is better explained by TRBJ2-7, so the J call may be wrong. The CDR3 totals 16 residues. The V gene's germline CDR1 is SNHLY and CDR2 FYNNEI. CDR3 protein: CASSEDHGGGYNEQYF. CDR3 DNA: TGTGCCAGCAGTGAAGATCACGGGGGGGGCTACAATGAGCAGTACTTC.